The 30 T cell receptor beta chains below come from one sample, sequenced in a study of human T cells and chemical hapten exposure. Time point defined: pre-sensitization, week 0. Stated treatment: therapeutic diphenylcyclopropenone sensitization with weekly scalp DPC. A single record per CDR3 protein comes from TCRdb applying MiXCR to the RACE reads. The sample holds roughly 100,000 distinct CDR3 sequences; 9.6% are singletons and the top ten take less than 4.5%. The material was whole blood, obtained in connection with sensitization to the hapten diphenylcyclopropenone (DPC). The receptors were gathered from a middle-aged woman with alopecia areata. Some clones in this sample may be carry-over from other donors' samples.

This rearrangement joins TRBV7-9 to TRBJ2-3; weak D call: TRBD2 (6 bases). Germline-derived CDR1 and CDR2 are SEHNR and FQNEAQ (reference sequence). Deletions cut 4 bases from V and 3 bases from J, with 14 bases between. The CDR3 loop spans 15 amino acids. CDR3: CASSSGLSITDTQYF. CDR3 DNA: TGTGCCAGCAGCTCAGGACTATCGATTACAGATACGCAGTATTTT.

This clonotype has just a few counts. The chain carries TRBV11-3 and TRBJ2-1; perhaps TRBD2 as D (6 bases). Trimming pared 2 bases from V and 7 bases from J, leaving 9 bases between. Germline assignment: CDR1 SGHNT and CDR2 YENEEA. The CDR3 loop spans 13 amino acids. The CDR3 loop reads CASSLRLGNEQFF. DNA for the CDR3: TGTGCCAGCAGCTTAAGACTAGGGAATGAGCAGTTCTTC. Drawing the rest from reference TRBV11-3 and TRBJ2-1, the complete variable domain is EAGVVQSPRYKIIEKKQPVAFWCNPISGHNTLYWYLQNLGQGPELLIRYENEEAVDDSQLPKDRFSAERLKGVDSTLKIQPAELGDSAVYLCASSLRLGNEQFFGPGTRLTVL.

The chain has TRBV20-1 and TRBJ1-2; D is uncertain. Germline V CDR1 and CDR2: DFQATT, SNEGSKA (reference sequence). The CDR3 is made up of 13 amino acids. The V and J ends lost 5 bases and 4 bases respectively, with 14 bases between them. The CDR3 DNA is TGCAGTGCTTTCCTCTTCGGCATCTATGGCTACACCTTC. As protein: CSAFLFGIYGYTF.

In its sample, this clonotype was seen many times. J is TRBJ1-1 and V is TRBV18, with unresolved D. Germline CDR1 KGHSH, CDR2 LQKENI. V dropped 4 bases and J dropped 3 bases, with 3 bases sitting between them. The CDR3 is made up of 11 amino acids. The CDR3 is CASSHDTEAFF. The DNA for the CDR3 is TGTGCCAGCTCACATGACACTGAAGCTTTCTTT.

This clonotype was recorded a few times. The chain links TRBV7-2 to TRBJ2-7; the D is unclear. V dropped 0 bases and J dropped 0 bases, with 6 bases sitting between them. The CDR3 is 14 residues long. The germline V gene encodes CDR1 SGHTA and CDR2 FQGNSA. The CDR3 region has the DNA TGTGCCAGCAGCTTAGCGGGGAACTCCTACGAGCAGTACTTC. Translating it yields CASSLAGNSYEQYF.

In DNA, the CDR3 is TGTGCCAGCAGCTTGAGCAGGGAAGCCCCAGGGATGGATGGCTACACCTTC. Residues: CASSLSREAPGMDGYTF. The chain uses TRBV5-6 and TRBJ1-2, with D tentatively TRBD1 (5 bases). The germline V gene has CDR1 SGHDT and CDR2 YYEEEE. The CDR3 contains 17 residues. V lost 1 base and J lost 6, with 22 bases in between.

This clonotype turned up a few times. In DNA form, the CDR3 reads TGCGCCAGCAGCCAAGAACGTGCATCCACCGGGGAGCTGTTTTTT. As protein: CASSQERASTGELFF. This rearrangement joins TRBV4-3 to TRBJ2-2; D is ambiguous. The germline gives CDR1 LGHNA, CDR2 YSLEER. CDR3 length: 15 residues. V was pared by 0 bases and J by 4 bases, with 9 bases between.

This clonotype was seen many times. V usage is TRBV12-3 or TRBV12-4 and J usage is TRBJ1-1; 8 nucleotides line up with TRBD1. The CDR3 length is 15 residues. V lost 4 bases, J lost 0 bases, and 4 bases stayed unmatched. CDR3 in amino acids: CASSWADRVNTEAFF. CDR3 coding DNA: TGTGCCAGCAGTTGGGCGGACAGGGTGAACACTGAAGCTTTCTTT.

V and J are TRBV27 and TRBJ1-5; D is possibly TRBD1 (5 bases). Per the germline V gene, CDR1 is MNHEY and CDR2 is SMNVEV (reference sequence). This CDR3 spans 13 amino acids. V was clipped by 3 bases and J by 6 bases, with 9 bases between them. CDR3 region: CASSFVGTQPQHF. CDR3 in DNA: TGTGCCAGCAGTTTTGTAGGGACTCAGCCCCAGCATTTT.

The chain carries TRBV7-2 and TRBJ1-2; 7 bases are a match to TRBD1. CDR1 and CDR2 from the germline V gene are SGHTA and FQGNSA. The trim removed 3 bases at V and 2 bases at J, leaving 6 bases unmatched. The CDR3 covers 15 residues. CDR3 DNA sequence: TGTGCCAGCAGCTTGACTAGGGGGCGAAACTATGGCTACACCTTC. This encodes CASSLTRGRNYGYTF.

This clonotype was observed a few times. The chain uses TRBV29-1 and TRBJ2-7, with 11 positions matching TRBD1. This CDR3 is built from 12 residues. The germline CDR1 and CDR2 sequences are SQVTM and ANQGSEA. Trimming removed 7 bases from V and 5 bases from J; junction bases left unmatched: 4. The CDR3 sequence is CSEGQGADEQYF. Here the CDR3 DNA reads TGCAGCGAAGGACAGGGGGCTGACGAGCAGTACTTC.

The V and J genes are TRBV9 and TRBJ1-2, with no clear D. In germline, CDR1 is SGDLS, CDR2 YYNGEE. This CDR3 has 15 residues. The V gene lost 0 bases and the J gene lost 7 bases, with 16 bases spanning the gap. For the CDR3, the DNA is TGTGCCAGCAGCGTAGGCGGAAACCACCAGCCTGGCTACACCTTC. Translated: CASSVGGNHQPGYTF. Full variable domain (rest looked up from reference TRBV9 and TRBJ1-2): DSGVTQTPKHLITATGQRVTLRCSPRSGDLSVYWYQQSLDQGLQFLIQYYNGEERAKGNILERFSAQQFPDLHSELNLSSLELGDSALYFCASSVGGNHQPGYTFGSGTRLTVV.

This clonotype was detected many times. This rearrangement joins TRBV2 to TRBJ2-1; 7 bases are a match to TRBD1. This CDR3 has 12 residues. Losses at the gene ends were 8 bases for V and 5 bases for J; bases not matched to a gene: 3. Looked up from germline, CDR1 is SNHLY and CDR2 is FYNNEI. The CDR3 DNA reads as TGTGCCAGCGGGGACAGCAACAATGAGCAGTTCTTC. Its translation is CASGDSNNEQFF.

This clonotype turned up a few times. The chain joins TRBV28 to TRBJ2-7; weak D call: TRBD1 (6 bases). Germline CDR1 MDHEN, CDR2 SYDVKM. V gave up 3 bases and J gave up 0 bases, with 12 bases separating them. The length of the CDR3 is 15 residues. The CDR3 DNA sequence: TGTGCCAGCAGTTTCAGGGGTCCAAGCTCCTACGAGCAGTACTTC. It yields the protein CASSFRGPSSYEQYF.

This chain links TRBV7-6 with TRBJ1-4, with D uncertain. V lost 5 bases and J lost 7, with 17 bases in between. Germline V gene sequence: CDR1 SGHVS, CDR2 FNYEAQ. The CDR3 extends over 15 amino acids. CDR3 protein: CASSPRSRTVEKLFF. The CDR3 nucleotides read TGTGCCAGCAGCCCCCGGAGCAGGACGGTTGAAAAACTGTTTTTT.

The chain is built from TRBV7-9 and TRBJ2-1; D may be TRBD2 (6 bases). The CDR3 has 15 residues. V lost 5 bases and J 8 bases, leaving 19 bases between the germline ends. Germline V CDR1 and CDR2: SEHNR, FQNEAQ (reference sequence). The CDR3 reads CASSPGTSLVDEQFF. Written as DNA, the CDR3 is TGTGCCAGCAGCCCCGGGACTTCGCTTGTGGATGAGCAGTTCTTC.

This clonotype was observed many times. V and J are TRBV20-1 and TRBJ1-2; 10 positions agree with TRBD1. The trim removed 6 bases at V and 7 bases at J, leaving 14 bases unmatched. The CDR3 extends over 15 amino acids. In germline, CDR1 is DFQATT, CDR2 SNEGSKA (reference sequence). CDR3 bases: TGCAGTGCGCGCCTAGTAGGGACAGGGGTTACTGGCTACACCTTC. Translation: CSARLVGTGVTGYTF.

For this clonotype: This may be a read error: a much more frequent sequence differs by one nucleotide. The chain couples TRBV5-1 to TRBJ2-1; the D gene is possibly TRBD1 (6 bases). From germline, CDR1 is SGHRS and CDR2 YFSETQ. The CDR3 is made up of 16 amino acids. CDR3 DNA sequence: TGCGCCAGCAGCCCCTCACTCAGGGGCTCGTACAATGAGAAGTTCTTC. Its translation is CASSPSLRGSYNEKFF. Filled out from reference TRBV5-1 and TRBJ2-1, the complete variable domain reads KAGVTQTPRYLIKTRGQQVTLSCSPISGHRSVSWYQQTPGQGLQFLFEYFSETQRNKGNFPGRFSGRQFSNSRSEMNVSTLELGDSALYLCASSPSLRGSYNEKFFGPGTRLTVL.

J is TRBJ1-2 and V is TRBV3-1; 12 nucleotides match TRBD1. Trimming removed 3 bases from V and 4 bases from J; junction bases left unmatched: 3. The CDR3 sequence is 15 residues long. Germline CDR1 and CDR2: LGHDT and YNNKEL (reference sequence). CDR3 loop: CASSHGTGGSYGYTF. The CDR3 coding sequence is TGTGCCAGCAGCCATGGGACAGGGGGCAGCTATGGCTACACCTTC.

The chain joins TRBV10-3 to TRBJ1-6; 9 bases map to TRBD1. Germline CDR1 reads ENHRY; CDR2 reads SYGVKD. Germline trimming cut 6 bases from V and 7 bases from J; bases unmatched to any gene: 4. The CDR3 loop spans 14 amino acids. CDR3 sequence (DNA): TGTGCCATCAGGCCCGGGACAGGGAATTCACCCCTCCACTTT. Its translation is CAIRPGTGNSPLHF.

The sample holds a few counts of this clonotype. This chain's CDR3 is CALETQYF. In DNA, the CDR3 is TGTGCCCTGGAGACCCAGTACTTC. The gene calls are TRBV10-3 and TRBJ2-5, with D unclear. Trimming took off 11 bases at V and 5 bases at J, with 3 bases between the two ends. The V gene's germline CDR1 is ENHRY and CDR2 SYGVKD. This CDR3 contains 8 residues.

This clonotype has at least ten counts. V is TRBV18 and J is TRBJ2-5; 7 nucleotides match TRBD1. V lost 3 bases and J lost 2; bases outside the gene matches: 6. Germline-derived CDR1 and CDR2 are KGHSH and LQKENI. The CDR3 is made up of 15 amino acids. CDR3 loop: CASSPMTGIQETQYF. Written as DNA, the CDR3 is TGTGCCAGCTCACCGATGACAGGGATTCAAGAGACCCAGTACTTC.

The V call is TRBV29-1, the J call TRBJ2-1, with TRBD2 as a possible D gene (6 bases). The V end lost 7 bases, the J end lost 10 bases, and 14 bases lay between the germline ends. CDR3 length equals 11 residues. Germline V lookup: CDR1 SQVTM, CDR2 ANQGSEA. This CDR3 is CSGSLADEQFF. CDR3 DNA: TGCAGCGGGTCACTAGCTGACGAGCAGTTCTTC.

This clonotype came up a few times. The chain is built from TRBV20-1 and TRBJ2-7, with TRBD1 identical over 8 bases. J was trimmed by 3 bases and V by 0 bases; bases with no gene match: 7. The length of the CDR3 is 15 residues. Looked up from germline, CDR1 is DFQATT and CDR2 is SNEGSKA (reference sequence). The CDR3 spells CSARDRAGGHYEQYF. DNA of the CDR3: TGCAGTGCTAGAGATCGGGCAGGGGGCCACTACGAGCAGTACTTC.

This clonotype was found many times. The V gene is TRBV12-3 or TRBV12-4, the J gene TRBJ1-5; D might be TRBD1 (6 bases). V was cut by 8 bases and J by 4 bases, with 15 bases left in between. The CDR3 loop spans 14 amino acids. The CDR3 protein is CASGVGGPNQPQHF. CDR3 DNA: TGTGCCAGCGGGGTCGGGGGGCCAAATCAGCCCCAGCATTTT.

This clonotype was detected many times. The J gene is TRBJ2-7, the V gene TRBV7-8, with 13 positions matching TRBD2. Germline trimming cut 1 base from V and 0 bases from J; bases unmatched to any gene: 0. The germline CDR1 and CDR2 sequences are SGHVS and FQNEAQ. The CDR3 totals 16 residues. CDR3 coding DNA: TGTGCCAGCAGCTTAGGACTAGCGGGGGGCTCCTACGAGCAGTACTTC. Translated: CASSLGLAGGSYEQYF.

This clonotype was seen at least ten times. This rearrangement joins TRBV5-1 to TRBJ1-5; possibly TRBD1 for D (5 bases). Germline V gene sequence: CDR1 SGHRS, CDR2 YFSETQ. Trimming removed 3 bases from V and 4 bases from J, with 11 bases in between. The CDR3 loop spans 14 amino acids. CDR3 amino acids: CASSWGGGNQPQHF. CDR3 sequence (DNA): TGCGCCAGCAGCTGGGGGGGAGGTAATCAGCCCCAGCATTTT. The variable domain in full, completed from reference TRBV5-1 and TRBJ1-5, reads KAGVTQTPRYLIKTRGQQVTLSCSPISGHRSVSWYQQTPGQGLQFLFEYFSETQRNKGNFPGRFSGRQFSNSRSEMNVSTLELGDSALYLCASSWGGGNQPQHFGDGTRLSIL.

The table lists this clonotype with many counts. The genes are TRBV12-3 or TRBV12-4 and TRBJ2-3; possibly TRBD1 or TRBD2 for D (6 bases each). The CDR3 loop spans 17 amino acids. Trimming removed 4 bases at V and 7 bases at J, with 24 bases between. Here the CDR3 DNA reads TGTGCCAGCAGTTCAAACAACGGGGGCGTGCGAGGGAATACGCAGTATTTT. The encoded protein is CASSSNNGGVRGNTQYF.

Many counts were recorded for this clonotype. Here the CDR3 DNA reads TGTGCCAGCAGCTTTGACAGGAGGACCGGGGAGCTGTTTTTT. This sequence encodes CASSFDRRTGELFF. This chain joins TRBV7-2 and TRBJ2-2; D is perhaps TRBD1 (6 bases). This CDR3 is built from 14 residues. Germline-derived CDR1 and CDR2 are SGHTA and FQGNSA. The V end was cut by 3 bases, the J end by 5 bases, with 10 bases between.

This clonotype was observed at least ten times. The chain combines TRBV28 with TRBJ1-2; 12 nucleotides match TRBD1. Germline V CDR1 and CDR2: MDHEN, SYDVKM. The junction had 7 bases not matched to a gene; V was cut back by 6 bases and J by 8 bases. The length of the CDR3 is 14 residues. Here the CDR3 DNA reads TGTGCCAGCAGCCCGGGACAGGGGGCGTGGGGCTACACCTTC. It translates to CASSPGQGAWGYTF.